Described below is a single T cell receptor (beta chain) sequence and its context. Antigen: not known. The data stem from a study of cytomegalovirus exposure and HLA in healthy donors. Findings of the study overall: When the data were analyzed later, several of the most significant clusters appeared to be linked to common viral pathogens.

Primers included in the PCR were 60 Vbeta and 13 Jbeta primers. Assay used: immunoSEQ multiplex PCR; TCRdb lists only in-frame clones, some missing. The sample lists approximately 96,000 clones; approximately 79% were seen once. Healthy bone marrow donors made up the cohort. In germline, CDR1 is SGHDN, CDR2 FVKESK. Germline trimming cut 6 bases from V and 2 bases from J; bases unmatched to any gene: 16. This CDR3 spans 18 amino acids. The sample comprised PBMCs. V is TRBV14 and J is TRBJ2-7, with TRBD2 matching 10 bases. The TCR comes from a male donor in good health and CMV-seronegative. The CDR3 loop is CASRPTGWASGSTYEQYF. CDR3 sequence (DNA): TGTGCCAGCAGACCTACAGGGTGGGCTAGCGGGAGTACCTACGAGCAGTACTTC.